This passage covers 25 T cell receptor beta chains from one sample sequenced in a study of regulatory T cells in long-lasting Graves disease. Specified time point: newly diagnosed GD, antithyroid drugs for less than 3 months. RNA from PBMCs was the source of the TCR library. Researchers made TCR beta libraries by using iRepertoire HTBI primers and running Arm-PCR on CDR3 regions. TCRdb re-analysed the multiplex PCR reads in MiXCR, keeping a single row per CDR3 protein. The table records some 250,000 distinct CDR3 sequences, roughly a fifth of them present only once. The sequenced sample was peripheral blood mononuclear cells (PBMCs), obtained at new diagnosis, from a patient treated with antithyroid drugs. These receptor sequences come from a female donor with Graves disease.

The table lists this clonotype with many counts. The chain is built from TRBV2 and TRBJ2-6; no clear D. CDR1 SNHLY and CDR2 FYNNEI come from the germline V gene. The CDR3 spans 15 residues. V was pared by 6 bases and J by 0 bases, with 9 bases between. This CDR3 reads CASRDQYSGANVLTF. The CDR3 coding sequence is TGTGCCAGCAGGGACCAATACTCTGGGGCCAACGTCCTGACTTTC.

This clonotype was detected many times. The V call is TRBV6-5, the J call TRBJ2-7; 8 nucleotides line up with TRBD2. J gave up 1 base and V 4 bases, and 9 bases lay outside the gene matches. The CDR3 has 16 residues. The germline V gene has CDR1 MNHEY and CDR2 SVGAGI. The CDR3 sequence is CASSSSRRGESYEQYF. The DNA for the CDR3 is TGTGCCAGCAGTTCTTCCCGGCGGGGGGAGTCCTACGAGCAGTACTTC.

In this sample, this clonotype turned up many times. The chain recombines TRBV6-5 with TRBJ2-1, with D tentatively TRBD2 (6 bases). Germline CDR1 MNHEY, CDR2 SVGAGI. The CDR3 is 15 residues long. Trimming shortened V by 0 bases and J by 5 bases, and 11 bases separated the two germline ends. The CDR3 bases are TGTGCCAGCAGTTACTCTCGCGGGGCCCACAATGAGCAGTTCTTC. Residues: CASSYSRGAHNEQFF.

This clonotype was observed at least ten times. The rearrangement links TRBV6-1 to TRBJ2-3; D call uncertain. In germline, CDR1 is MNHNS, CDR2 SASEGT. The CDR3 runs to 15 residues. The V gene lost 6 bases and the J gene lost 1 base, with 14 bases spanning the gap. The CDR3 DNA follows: TGTGCCAGCAGGGCGCACCAAAGTGGCACAGATACGCAGTATTTT. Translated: CASRAHQSGTDTQYF.

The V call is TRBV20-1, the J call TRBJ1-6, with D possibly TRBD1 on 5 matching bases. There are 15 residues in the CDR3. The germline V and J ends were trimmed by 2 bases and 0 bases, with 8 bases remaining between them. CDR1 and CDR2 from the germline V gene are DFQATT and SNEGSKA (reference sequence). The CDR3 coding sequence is TGCAGTGCTAGAACTGACAGCTCCTATAATTCACCCCTCCACTTT. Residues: CSARTDSSYNSPLHF.

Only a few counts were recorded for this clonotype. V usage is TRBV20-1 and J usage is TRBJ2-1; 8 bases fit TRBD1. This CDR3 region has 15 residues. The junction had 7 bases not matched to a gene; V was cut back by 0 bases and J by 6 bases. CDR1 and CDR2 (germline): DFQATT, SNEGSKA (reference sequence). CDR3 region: CSARDWTGRTNEQFF. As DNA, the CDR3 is TGCAGTGCTAGAGATTGGACAGGGCGGACCAATGAGCAGTTCTTC.

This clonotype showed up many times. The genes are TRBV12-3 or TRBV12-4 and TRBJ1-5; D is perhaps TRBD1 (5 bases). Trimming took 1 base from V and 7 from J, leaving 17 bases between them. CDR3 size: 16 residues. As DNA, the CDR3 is TGTGCCAGCAGTTTAGGGCGGGGGAGGCCGGGGCAGCCCCAGCATTTT. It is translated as CASSLGRGRPGQPQHF.

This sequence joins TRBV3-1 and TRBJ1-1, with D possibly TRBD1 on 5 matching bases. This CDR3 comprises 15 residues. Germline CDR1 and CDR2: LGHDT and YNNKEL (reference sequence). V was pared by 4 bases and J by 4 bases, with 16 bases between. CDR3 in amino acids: CASSPGNWGGTEAFF. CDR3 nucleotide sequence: TGTGCCAGCAGCCCGGGTAACTGGGGGGGCACTGAAGCTTTCTTT.

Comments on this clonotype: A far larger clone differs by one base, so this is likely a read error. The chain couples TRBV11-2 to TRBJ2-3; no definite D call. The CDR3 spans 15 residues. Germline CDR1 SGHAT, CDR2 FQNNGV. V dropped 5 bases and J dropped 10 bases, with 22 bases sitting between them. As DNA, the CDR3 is TGTGCCAGCAGCAAAGGAGTACGAACCCCCTCCCCGCAGTATTTT. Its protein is CASSKGVRTPSPQYF.

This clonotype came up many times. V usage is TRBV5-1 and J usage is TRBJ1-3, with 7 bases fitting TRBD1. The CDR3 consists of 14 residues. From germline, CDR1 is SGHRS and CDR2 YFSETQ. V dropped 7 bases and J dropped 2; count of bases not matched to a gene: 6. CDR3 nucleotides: TGCGCCAGCGGAGTAACAGGGGCTGGAAACACCATATATTTT. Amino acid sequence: CASGVTGAGNTIYF.

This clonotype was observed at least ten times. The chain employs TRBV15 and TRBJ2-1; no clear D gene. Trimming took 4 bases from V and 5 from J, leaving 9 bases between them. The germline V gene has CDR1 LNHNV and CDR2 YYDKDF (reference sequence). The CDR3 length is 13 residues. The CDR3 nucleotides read TGTGCCACCAGCATCGACCTCAACAATGAGCAGTTCTTC. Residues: CATSIDLNNEQFF. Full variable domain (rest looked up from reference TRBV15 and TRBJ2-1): DAMVIQNPRYQVTQFGKPVTLSCSQTLNHNVMYWYQQKSSQAPKLLFHYYDKDFNNEADTPDNFQSRRPNTSFCFLDIRSPGLGDTAMYLCATSIDLNNEQFFGPGTRLTVL.

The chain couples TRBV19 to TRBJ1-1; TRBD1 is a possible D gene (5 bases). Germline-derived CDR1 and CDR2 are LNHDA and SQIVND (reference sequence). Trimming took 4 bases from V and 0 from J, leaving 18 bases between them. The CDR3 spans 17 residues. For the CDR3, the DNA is TGTGCCAGTAGTAACCGGGACTACGGGCGCATGAACACTGAAGCTTTCTTT. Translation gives CASSNRDYGRMNTEAFF.

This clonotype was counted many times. Here the CDR3 reads CASSYTGNRNQPQHF. The CDR3 DNA reads as TGTGCCAGCAGTTACACAGGGAACCGCAATCAGCCCCAGCATTTT. This rearrangement joins TRBV6-2 or TRBV6-3 to TRBJ1-5; D is possibly TRBD1 (6 bases). V lost 2 bases and J lost 2, with 10 bases in between. Germline lookup yields CDR1 MNHEY and CDR2 SVGEGT. There are 15 residues in the CDR3.

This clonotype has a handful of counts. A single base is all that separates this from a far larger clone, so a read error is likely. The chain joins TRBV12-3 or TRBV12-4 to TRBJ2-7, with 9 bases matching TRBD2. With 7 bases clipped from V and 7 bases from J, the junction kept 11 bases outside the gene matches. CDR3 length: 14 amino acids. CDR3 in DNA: TGTGCCAGCACTCTCGCGGGGGGGGTGGATGAGCAGTACTTC. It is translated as CASTLAGGVDEQYF.

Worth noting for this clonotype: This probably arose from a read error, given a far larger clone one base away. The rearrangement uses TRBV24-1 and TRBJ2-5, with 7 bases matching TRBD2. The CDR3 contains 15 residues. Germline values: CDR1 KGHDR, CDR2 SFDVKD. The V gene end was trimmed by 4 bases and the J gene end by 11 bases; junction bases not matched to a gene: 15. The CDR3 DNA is TGTGCCACCAGTGACTCGCGACGGGGGGATGATGAGCAGTACTTC. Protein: CATSDSRRGDDEQYF.

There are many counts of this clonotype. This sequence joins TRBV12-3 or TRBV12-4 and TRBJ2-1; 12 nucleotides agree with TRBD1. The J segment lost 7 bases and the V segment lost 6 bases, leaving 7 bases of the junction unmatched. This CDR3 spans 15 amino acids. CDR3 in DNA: TGTGCCAGCAGGTCCGGGACAGGGGGCATGAATGAGCAGTTCTTC. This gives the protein CASRSGTGGMNEQFF.

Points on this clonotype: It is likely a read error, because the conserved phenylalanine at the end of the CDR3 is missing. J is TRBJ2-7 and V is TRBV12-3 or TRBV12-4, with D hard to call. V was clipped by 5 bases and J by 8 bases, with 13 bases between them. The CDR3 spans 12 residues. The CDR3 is CASSRSDSKQYL. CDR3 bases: TGTGCCAGCAGTCGTTCAGACTCAAAGCAGTACCTC.

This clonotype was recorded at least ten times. The CDR3 region has the DNA TGCAGTGCTAGAGATCTCCGAGGACCGAAAACCTACGAGCAGTACTTC. This translates into CSARDLRGPKTYEQYF. The rearrangement uses TRBV20-1 and TRBJ2-7; no definite D call. The CDR3 runs to 16 residues. Trimming removed 0 bases from V and 2 bases from J, with 17 bases in between. The V gene's germline CDR1 is DFQATT and CDR2 SNEGSKA (reference sequence).

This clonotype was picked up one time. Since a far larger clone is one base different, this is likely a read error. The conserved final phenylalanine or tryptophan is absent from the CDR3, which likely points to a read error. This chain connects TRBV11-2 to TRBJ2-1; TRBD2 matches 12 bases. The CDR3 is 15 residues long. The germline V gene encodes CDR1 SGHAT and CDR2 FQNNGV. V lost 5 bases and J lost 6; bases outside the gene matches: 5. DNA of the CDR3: TGTGCCAGCAGCCTGGGGGGACTAGCGGGCAATGAGCAGTTCCTC. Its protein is CASSLGGLAGNEQFL.

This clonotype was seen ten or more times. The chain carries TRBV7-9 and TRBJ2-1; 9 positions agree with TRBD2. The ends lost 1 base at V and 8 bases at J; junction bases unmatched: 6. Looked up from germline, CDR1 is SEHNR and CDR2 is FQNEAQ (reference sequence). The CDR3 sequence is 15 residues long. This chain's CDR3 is CASSLGREGLDEQFF. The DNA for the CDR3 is TGTGCCAGCAGCTTAGGGCGGGAGGGCCTGGATGAGCAGTTCTTC.

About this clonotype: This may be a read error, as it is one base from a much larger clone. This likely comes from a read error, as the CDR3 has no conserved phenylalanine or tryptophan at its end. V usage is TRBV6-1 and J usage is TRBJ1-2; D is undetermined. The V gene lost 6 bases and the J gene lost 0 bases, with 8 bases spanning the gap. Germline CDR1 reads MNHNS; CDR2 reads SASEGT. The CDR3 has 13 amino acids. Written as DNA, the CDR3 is TGTGCCAGCAGATTAACAGCTAACTATGGCTACACCCTC. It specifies CASRLTANYGYTL.

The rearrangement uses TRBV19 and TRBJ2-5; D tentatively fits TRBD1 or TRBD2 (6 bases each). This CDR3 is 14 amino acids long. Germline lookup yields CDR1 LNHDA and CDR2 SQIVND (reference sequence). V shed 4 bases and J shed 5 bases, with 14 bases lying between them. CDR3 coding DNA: TGTGCCAGTAGTAGCCTGGGGGGCCTCGAGACCCAGTACTTC. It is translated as CASSSLGGLETQYF.

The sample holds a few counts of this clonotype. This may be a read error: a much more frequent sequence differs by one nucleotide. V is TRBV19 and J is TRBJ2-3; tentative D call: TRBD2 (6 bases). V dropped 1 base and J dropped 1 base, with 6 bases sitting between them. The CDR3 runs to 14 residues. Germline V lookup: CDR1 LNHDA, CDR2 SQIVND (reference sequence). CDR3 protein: CASSIGEGTDTQYF. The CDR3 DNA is TGTGCCAGTAGTATAGGGGAGGGCACAGATACGCAGTATTTT.

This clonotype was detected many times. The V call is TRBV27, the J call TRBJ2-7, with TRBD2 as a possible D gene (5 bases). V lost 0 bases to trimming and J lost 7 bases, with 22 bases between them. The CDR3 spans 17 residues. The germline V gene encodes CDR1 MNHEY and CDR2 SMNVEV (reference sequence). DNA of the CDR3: TGTGCCAGCAGTTTATCATCGCTAGCATGGGGTACGGGGGAGCAGTACTTC. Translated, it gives CASSLSSLAWGTGEQYF.

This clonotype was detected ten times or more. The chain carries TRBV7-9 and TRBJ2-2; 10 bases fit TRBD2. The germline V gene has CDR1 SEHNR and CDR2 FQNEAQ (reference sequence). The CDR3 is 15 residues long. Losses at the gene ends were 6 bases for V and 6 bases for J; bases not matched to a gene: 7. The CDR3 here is CASRGLAGAAGELFF. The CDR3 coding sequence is TGTGCCAGCAGGGGTCTAGCGGGAGCGGCCGGGGAGCTGTTTTTT.